The 29 T cell receptor beta chains reported below all come from one sample, sequenced in a study of T cell responses to AZD1222 COVID-19 vaccine. Sequenced by immunoSEQ multiplex PCR; TCRdb stores in-frame clones only, minus some. The table lists tens of thousands of clones, more than 85% of them singletons. The input for sequencing was peripheral blood, taken 28 days after the second AZD1222 dose. The receptor set was obtained from an adult who received the AZD1222 COVID-19 vaccine.

The CDR3 coding sequence is TGTGCCAGACTGACACAGGGCCTTATGAACACTGAAGCTTTCTTT. Translating gives CARLTQGLMNTEAFF. The chain combines TRBV24-1 with TRBJ1-1; a weak D match, TRBD1 (6 bases). This CDR3 is built from 15 residues. V lost 11 bases and J lost 0, with 18 bases in between. From germline, CDR1 is KGHDR and CDR2 SFDVKD.

This chain connects TRBV30 to TRBJ2-2; 8 bases are a match to TRBD1. V was pared by 4 bases and J by 6 bases, with 7 bases of the junction left unmatched. The CDR3 is made up of 14 amino acids. CDR1 is GTSNPN and CDR2 is SVGIG in the germline V gene (reference sequence). The CDR3 coding sequence is TGTGCCTGGACACAGGGGGTGGAGGCCGGGGAGCTGTTTTTT. Translated, it gives CAWTQGVEAGELFF.

As regards this clone: The junction does not match germline at one end; this may be a read error. The V gene is TRBV5-6, the J gene TRBJ2-5, with TRBD2 matching 13 bases. The germline gives CDR1 SGHDT, CDR2 YYEEEE. The CDR3 covers 14 residues. The CDR3 DNA sequence: TGTGCCAGCAGCTTGGGGACTAGCGGGAGCCTTTGGAACTTC. It codes for CASSLGTSGSLWNF.

This clone was counted once. This sequence joins TRBV5-4 and TRBJ2-1; D is uncertain. The germline V and J ends were trimmed by 4 bases and 10 bases, with 24 bases remaining between them. CDR3 size: 16 residues. Per the germline V gene, CDR1 is SGHNT and CDR2 is YYREEE (reference sequence). In DNA form, the CDR3 reads TGTGCCAGCAGCCTGATTGGGCCTGAGGTAGCACGAGAGCAGTTCTTC. Translating gives CASSLIGPEVAREQFF. Full variable domain (outside the CDR3, taken from reference TRBV5-4 and TRBJ2-1): ETGVTQSPTHLIKTRGQQVTLRCSSQSGHNTVSWYQQALGQGPQFIFQYYREEENGRGNFPPRFSGLQFPNYSSELNVNALELDDSALYLCASSLIGPEVAREQFFGPGTRLTVL.

V and J are TRBV6-6 and TRBJ2-7, with TRBD1 identical over 11 bases. From germline, CDR1 is MNHNY and CDR2 SVGAGI (reference sequence). The CDR3 runs to 14 residues. With 2 bases clipped from V and 7 bases from J, the junction kept 4 bases outside the gene matches. CDR3 coding DNA: TGTGCCAGCAGTTACGGACAGGGGGCGAGGGAGCAGTACTTC. As protein: CASSYGQGAREQYF.

V is TRBV29-1 and J is TRBJ1-5; 7 bases fit TRBD1. The CDR3 runs 15 residues. J was trimmed by 1 base and V by 3 bases; bases with no gene match: 6. The germline V gene has CDR1 SQVTM and CDR2 ANQGSEA. CDR3 amino acids: CSVEFTGESNQPQHF. CDR3 coding DNA: TGCAGCGTTGAGTTCACAGGGGAGAGCAATCAGCCCCAGCATTTT.

The sample holds one count of this clone. V usage is TRBV30 and J usage is TRBJ2-7, with D perhaps TRBD2 (6 bases). From germline, CDR1 is GTSNPN and CDR2 SVGIG (reference sequence). V was trimmed by 5 bases and J by 3 bases, leaving 17 bases between them. CDR3 size: 14 residues. CDR3: CAWAPGTSVYEQYF. CDR3 DNA: TGTGCCTGGGCCCCTGGGACTTCGGTCTACGAGCAGTACTTC.

The genes are TRBV7-2 and TRBJ2-3, with D tentatively TRBD1 (6 bases). Trimming took off 5 bases at V and 2 bases at J, with 11 bases between the two ends. Germline V gene data show CDR1 as SGHTA and CDR2 as FQGNSA. The CDR3 has 14 residues. The CDR3 DNA reads as TGTGCCAGCAGCACAGGGACCACCACAGATACGCAGTATTTT. Its translation: CASSTGTTTDTQYF. Drawing the rest from reference TRBV7-2 and TRBJ2-3, the complete variable domain is GAGVSQSPSNKVTEKGKDVELRCDPISGHTALYWYRQSLGQGLEFLIYFQGNSAPDKSGLPSDRFSAERTGGSVSTLTIQRTQQEDSAVYLCASSTGTTTDTQYFGPGTRLTVL.

V and J are TRBV14 and TRBJ2-7; D is uncertain. The CDR3 length is 14 residues. Germline assignment: CDR1 SGHDN and CDR2 FVKESK. Trimming left V 0 bases short and J 6 bases short, with 12 bases between. In DNA, the CDR3 is TGTGCCAGCAGCCAAGATCTTGACCCCAGCGAGCAGTACTTC. It encodes CASSQDLDPSEQYF.

The chain carries TRBV5-1 and TRBJ2-1; D gene unclear. This CDR3 is 13 amino acids long. The germline gives CDR1 SGHRS, CDR2 YFSETQ. V was trimmed by 2 bases and J by 9 bases, leaving 12 bases between them. CDR3 sequence: CASSFAYDSEQFF. CDR3 nucleotides: TGCGCCAGCAGCTTCGCCTATGATAGTGAGCAGTTCTTC.

The chain employs TRBV21-1 and TRBJ1-2. TRBV21-1 is noted as a pseudogene. This CDR3 region has 13 residues. CDR3 nucleotide sequence: TGTGCCAGCAGCAAAGGGTGGGAGTCACGCTACACCTTC. Translation gives CASSKGWESRYTF.

V usage is TRBV12-3 or TRBV12-4 and J usage is TRBJ1-2; D is undetermined. The V end lost 7 bases, the J end lost 4 bases, and 13 bases lay between the germline ends. This CDR3 spans 13 amino acids. Written as DNA, the CDR3 is TGTGCCAGCAAGGGCCTCGACGGCTATGGCTACACCTTC. Residues: CASKGLDGYGYTF.

The chain combines TRBV7-9 with TRBJ1-1; D is uncertain. This CDR3 has 14 amino acids. In germline, CDR1 is SEHNR, CDR2 FQNEAQ (reference sequence). The V end was cut by 5 bases, the J end by 4 bases, with 14 bases between. This CDR3 is CASSRGSWGTEAFF. CDR3 DNA sequence: TGTGCCAGCAGCCGAGGGTCCTGGGGCACTGAAGCTTTCTTT.

This CDR3 is CASSQDGGTNEKLFF. The CDR3 nucleotides are TGTGCCAGCAGCCAAGATGGGGGAACTAATGAAAAACTGTTTTTT. The chain carries TRBV3-1 (or the pseudogene TRBV3-2) and TRBJ1-4; maybe TRBD1 (5 bases). Germline CDR1 LGHDT, CDR2 YNNKEL (reference sequence). V was shortened by 0 bases and J by 1 base, with 6 bases between the two germline ends. CDR3 length: 15 amino acids.

This chain uses TRBV19 with TRBJ1-5; 9 bases line up with TRBD1. Germline-derived CDR1 and CDR2 are LNHDA and SQIVND (reference sequence). This CDR3 has 14 amino acids. Trimming removed 5 bases from V and 6 bases from J; junction bases left unmatched: 5. In nucleotides, the CDR3 is TGTGCCAGTAGTTGGGGGACAGGGTCTCAGCCCCAGCATTTT. Encoded protein: CASSWGTGSQPQHF.

The rearrangement uses TRBV7-9 and TRBJ1-5; a weak D match, TRBD1 (5 bases). The V and J ends lost 3 bases and 3 bases respectively, with 12 bases between them. From germline, CDR1 is SEHNR and CDR2 FQNEAQ (reference sequence). The CDR3 totals 15 residues. The CDR3 sequence: CASSFGGTVNQPQHF. CDR3 nucleotide sequence: TGTGCCAGCAGCTTTGGTGGGACGGTCAATCAGCCCCAGCATTTT. Together with reference TRBV7-9 and TRBJ1-5, the CDR3 gives the full variable domain: DTGVSQNPRHKITKRGQNVTFRCDPISEHNRLYWYRQTLGQGPEFLTYFQNEAQLEKSRLLSDRFSAERPKGSFSTLEIQRTEQGDSAMYLCASSFGGTVNQPQHFGDGTRLSIL.

Judged by abundance, this clone is medium-sized. The chain couples TRBV7-6 to TRBJ1-4; no definite D call. CDR1 is SGHVS and CDR2 is FNYEAQ in the germline V gene. This CDR3 is 16 amino acids long. V lost 5 bases and J lost 0, with 13 bases in between. For the CDR3, the DNA is TGTGCCAGCAGCAAAGCCCCTGGCACAACTAATGAAAAACTGTTTTTT. As protein: CASSKAPGTTNEKLFF. Variable domain in full (rest from reference TRBV7-6 and TRBJ1-4): GAGVSQSPRYKVTKRGQDVALRCDPISGHVSLYWYRQALGQGPEFLTYFNYEAQQDKSGLPNDRFSAERPEGSISTLTIQRTEQRDSAMYRCASSKAPGTTNEKLFFGSGTQLSVL.

The genes are TRBV3-1 (or the pseudogene TRBV3-2) and TRBJ2-5, with a possible D match to TRBD2 (5 bases). Between the trimmed V and J ends, which lost 2 bases and 1 base, there was a span of 8 bases. Germline V CDR1 and CDR2: LGHDT, YNNKEL (reference sequence). CDR3 size: 14 residues. DNA for the CDR3: TGTGCCAGCAGCCAAAACCTAGCCCAAGAGACCCAGTACTTC. It yields the protein CASSQNLAQETQYF.

The rearrangement links TRBV5-1 to TRBJ2-2, with 8 bases identical to TRBD2. Looked up from germline, CDR1 is SGHRS and CDR2 is YFSETQ. The J segment lost 2 bases and the V segment lost 4 bases, leaving 10 bases of the junction unmatched. This CDR3 region has 17 residues. CDR3 residues: CASSRGTSGPNTGELFF. The CDR3 DNA reads TGCGCCAGCAGCCGAGGCACTAGCGGACCCAACACCGGGGAGCTGTTTTTT.

The chain recombines TRBV18 with TRBJ1-1; the D gene is possibly TRBD1 (5 bases). Trimming took 8 bases from V and 0 from J, leaving 10 bases between them. CDR1 is KGHSH and CDR2 is LQKENI in the germline V gene. This CDR3 is 13 amino acids long. Here the CDR3 DNA reads TGTGCCAGCAGTCCACAGGTGAACACTGAAGCTTTCTTT. It is translated as CASSPQVNTEAFF. The full variable domain, its missing parts supplied by reference TRBV18 and TRBJ1-1, is NAGVMQNPRHLVRRRGQEARLRCSPMKGHSHVYWYRQLPEEGLKFMVYLQKENIIDESGMPKERFSAEFPKEGPSILRIQQVVRGDSAAYFCASSPQVNTEAFFGQGTRLTVV.

The chain combines TRBV30 with TRBJ1-1; 8 bases align to TRBD1. Germline trimming cut 0 bases from V and 7 bases from J; bases unmatched to any gene: 7. CDR1 GTSNPN and CDR2 SVGIG come from the germline V gene (reference sequence). This CDR3 is 14 amino acids long. The CDR3 reads CAWSVQVTGGEAFF. CDR3 nucleotide sequence: TGTGCCTGGAGTGTACAAGTTACAGGGGGTGAAGCTTTCTTT.

The V gene is TRBV11-3, the J gene TRBJ1-1, with unresolved D. Germline V CDR1 and CDR2: SGHNT, YENEEA. This CDR3 has 13 residues. V lost 3 bases and J 3 bases, leaving 8 bases between the germline ends. As DNA, the CDR3 is TGTGCCAGCAGCTTGGTCGGTTACACTGAAGCTTTCTTT. The encoded protein is CASSLVGYTEAFF.

The chain uses TRBV19 and TRBJ1-5, with a possible D match to TRBD1 (5 bases). With 2 bases removed from V and 0 bases from J, the gap between germline ends came to 11 bases. The CDR3 runs to 16 residues. Germline assignment: CDR1 LNHDA and CDR2 SQIVND (reference sequence). CDR3: CASSILGGTSNQPQHF. CDR3 coding DNA: TGTGCCAGTAGTATACTTGGAGGGACTAGCAATCAGCCCCAGCATTTT. Full variable domain (missing parts from reference TRBV19 and TRBJ1-5): DGGITQSPKYLFRKEGQNVTLSCEQNLNHDAMYWYRQDPGQGLRLIYYSQIVNDFQKGDIAEGYSVSREKKESFPLTVTSAQKNPTAFYLCASSILGGTSNQPQHFGDGTRLSIL.

This chain uses TRBV4-3 with TRBJ1-5; D uncertain. This CDR3 is 13 amino acids long. The germline V gene encodes CDR1 LGHNA and CDR2 YSLEER. V shed 0 bases and J shed 6 bases, with 6 bases lying between them. CDR3 in DNA: TGCGCCAGCAGCCAAGATAAGGGTCAGCCCCAGCATTTT. Translated: CASSQDKGQPQHF.

The DNA for the CDR3 is TGTGCCAGCAGCTTAACCCGGCGTTACTCTGGAAACACCATATATTTT. Translation: CASSLTRRYSGNTIYF. The rearrangement links TRBV7-6 to TRBJ1-3; D uncertain. V was clipped by 2 bases and J by 0 bases, with 11 bases between them. Germline V gene lookup returns CDR1 SGHVS and CDR2 FNYEAQ. The CDR3 consists of 16 residues.

This clone appeared a single time. The chain is built from TRBV24-1 and TRBJ1-1; D is perhaps TRBD1 (6 bases). This CDR3 comprises 16 residues. Germline CDR1 reads KGHDR; CDR2 reads SFDVKD. The ends were cut back, 1 base at V and 0 bases at J, with 11 bases in the middle. The CDR3 region is CATSDFDRNMNTEAFF. In DNA form, the CDR3 reads TGTGCCACCAGTGATTTCGACAGGAACATGAACACTGAAGCTTTCTTT.

The V and J genes are TRBV28 and TRBJ1-4; no clear D. Trimming took 6 bases from V and 16 from J, leaving 18 bases between them. There are 12 residues in the CDR3. In germline, CDR1 is MDHEN, CDR2 SYDVKM. The CDR3 sequence: CASSSRRLDEFF. The DNA for the CDR3 is TGTGCCAGCAGCAGCCGACGCCTAGATGAGTTTTTT.

The chain uses TRBV19 and TRBJ2-4; 10 bases fit TRBD2. V shed 4 bases, J shed 0 bases, and the junction held 6 bases outside the gene matches. Germline CDR1 reads LNHDA; CDR2 reads SQIVND (reference sequence). The CDR3 totals 17 residues. CDR3 coding DNA: TGTGCCAGTAGTACTAGCGGGAGTACCCTAGCCAAAAACATTCAGTACTTC. It translates to CASSTSGSTLAKNIQYF.

This chain uses TRBV30 with TRBJ1-5; D remains ambiguous. Between the trimmed V and J ends, which lost 3 bases and 0 bases, there was a span of 12 bases. The CDR3 sequence is 15 residues long. CDR1 and CDR2 (germline): GTSNPN, SVGIG (reference sequence). The CDR3: CAWSLRTYSNQPQHF. CDR3 nucleotides: TGTGCCTGGAGCCTGCGGACTTATAGCAATCAGCCCCAGCATTTT.